This T cell receptor beta chain is from a study of CD8+CD57+ T cells in acquired aplastic anemia. Looking at the study overall: Sorted CD4+ and CD8+ cells yielded DNA averaging approximately 3 ug. Healthy donors averaged approximately 11 million reads for CD4+ cells.

TCR beta VDJ and CDR3 were profiled, and genomic DNA was the template. TCRdb redid the calling of the reads with MiXCR, one entry per CDR3 protein. The sample lists 100,000 to 150,000 distinct CDR3 sequences, 48% occurring once. Remarks on this clonotype: The target antigen is unknown.

Study findings and constraints: Significance was not reached for CD8+ Simpson's diversity between patients and controls. Patients and controls had in common 25 to 30 CD8+ CDR3 sequences.

CDR1 is KGHDR, CDR2 SFDVKD, per germline. V shed 3 bases and J shed 0 bases, with 11 bases lying between them. The CDR3 contains 15 residues. The sample consisted of sorted CD4+, CD8+, or CD8+CD57+ T cells (not recorded which) from PBMCs. The receptor was derived from a human donor in good health, serving as a control. The chain links TRBV24-1 to TRBJ2-7, with a possible D match to TRBD2 (5 bases). The CDR3 spells CATSDPERVSYEQYF. CDR3 nucleotides: TGTGCCACCAGTGATCCAGAGAGGGTCTCCTACGAGCAGTACTTC.